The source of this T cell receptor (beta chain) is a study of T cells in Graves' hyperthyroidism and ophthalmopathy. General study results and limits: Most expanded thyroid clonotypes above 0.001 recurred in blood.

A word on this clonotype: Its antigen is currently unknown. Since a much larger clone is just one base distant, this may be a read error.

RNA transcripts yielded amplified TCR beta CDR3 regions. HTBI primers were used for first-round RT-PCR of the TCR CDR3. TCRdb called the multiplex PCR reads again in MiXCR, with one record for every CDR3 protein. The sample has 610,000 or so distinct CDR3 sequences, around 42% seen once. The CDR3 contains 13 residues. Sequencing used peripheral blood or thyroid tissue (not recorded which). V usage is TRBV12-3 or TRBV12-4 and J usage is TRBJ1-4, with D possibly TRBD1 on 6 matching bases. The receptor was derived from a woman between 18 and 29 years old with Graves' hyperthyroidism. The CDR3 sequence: CASGFQGQEKLFF. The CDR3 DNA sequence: TGTGCCAGCGGTTTTCAGGGGCAGGAAAAACTGTTTTTT.